This T cell receptor (beta chain) originates from a study of breast tumors, draining lymph nodes, adjacent tissues. Breast cancer patients provided tissue from their axillary draining lymph nodes. One entry per CDR3 protein, called by TCRdb with MiXCR from the multiplex PCR reads. The profile shows 120,000 to 150,000 distinct CDR3 sequences, about 31% of them singletons. Germline CDR1 and CDR2: MNHNY and SVGAGI (reference sequence). V dropped 5 bases and J dropped 5 bases, with 13 bases sitting between them. The CDR3 sequence is 13 residues long. Sequenced sample: axillary lymph node tissue. The TCR originated in a female donor with breast cancer. Some clones in this sample may be carry-over from other donors' samples. The genes are TRBV6-6 and TRBJ2-7; D is perhaps TRBD1 (5 bases). The CDR3 protein is CASSKLGQNEQYF. The CDR3 nucleotides are TGTGCCAGCAGTAAGCTGGGGCAGAACGAGCAGTACTTC.